The clone carrying this TCR beta chain was found many times. Its cognate antigen is unknown. This entry comes from a study of T-cell reconstitution after alpha-beta-depleted transplantation in children. Study-wide findings and caveats: Several patients had high TCRbeta diversity at day 60; it came from surviving recipient T cells and thymic progenitors. The study reportedly traced alpha-beta T cells about two months after transplant to several hundred expanded graft clones.

CDR1 and CDR2 (germline): MGHDK, SYGVNS. V dropped 4 bases and J dropped 6 bases, with 16 bases sitting between them. The CDR3 runs to 15 residues. Unique molecular identifiers were used to barcode this TCRbeta library. TCRdb used MiXCR to reprocess the PCR reads, holding one entry per CDR3 protein. The sample yields under 450,000 distinct CDR3 sequences, 15% to 20% seen once. The V call is TRBV25-1, the J call TRBJ2-4; D possibly uses TRBD1 or TRBD2 (5 bases each). This specimen consisted of PBMCs, mostly from graft donor cells, obtained 360 days after TCRalphabeta/CD19-depleted stem cell transplant. This receptor was identified in a boy in the first two years of life who had a stem cell transplant for Wiskott-Aldrich syndrome, so the T cells may come from the graft donor. The CDR3 bases are TGTGCCAGCAGTGCGACCGGGGCCCACCGAAACATTCAGTACTTC. Translated, it gives CASSATGAHRNIQYF.